The rows below give T cell receptor beta chains drawn from one sample of a study of beta chain features in type 1 diabetes. The data were produced by immunoSEQ multiplex PCR, yet TCRdb's version contains in-frame clones alone and is incomplete. Of about 250,000 clones listed, roughly 11% are singletons. Sequencing used naive CD4+ T cells from blood. These TCRs come from a young man with type 1 diabetes. Both conserved end residues are part of each CDR3. The order of the fields is clone size, CDR3 length, V gene, D gene, J gene, CDR3 protein, CDR3 DNA. D genes are given only for firm matches. Where a row states a size, it is once, few, many or the class of an expanded clone; other rows omit it.

clone_size: few; cdr3_length: 13; v_call: TRBV6-5; d_call: -; j_call: TRBJ2-2; cdr3_aa: CASRNSNTGELFF; cdr3_nt: TGTGCCAGCAGGAACTCGAACACCGGGGAGCTGTTTTTT
clone_size: few; cdr3_length: 12; v_call: TRBV11-2; d_call: TRBD1; j_call: TRBJ2-3; cdr3_aa: CASSLSGQGQYF; cdr3_nt: TGTGCCAGCAGCTTATCGGGACAGGGTCAGTATTTT
clone_size: -; cdr3_length: 12; v_call: TRBV29-1; d_call: -; j_call: TRBJ1-4; cdr3_aa: CSGRGDNEKLFF; cdr3_nt: TGCAGCGGGCGGGGGGATAATGAAAAACTGTTTTTT
clone_size: few; cdr3_length: 13; v_call: TRBV30; d_call: TRBD1; j_call: TRBJ1-2; cdr3_aa: CAWRGQGAVGYTF; cdr3_nt: TGTGCCTGGAGAGGACAGGGGGCAGTGGGCTACACCTTC
clone_size: -; cdr3_length: 14; v_call: TRBV11-2; d_call: -; j_call: TRBJ2-5; cdr3_aa: CASSLNQGQETQYF; cdr3_nt: TGTGCCAGCAGCTTAAATCAGGGGCAAGAGACCCAGTACTTC
clone_size: -; cdr3_length: 12; v_call: TRBV23-1; d_call: -; j_call: TRBJ2-5; cdr3_aa: CASRARGETQYF; cdr3_nt: TGCGCCAGCCGGGCAAGGGGGGAGACCCAGTACTTC
clone_size: few; cdr3_length: 12; v_call: TRBV30; d_call: -; j_call: TRBJ2-3; cdr3_aa: CAWSLSGDTQYF; cdr3_nt: TGTGCCTGGAGTCTTAGCGGAGATACGCAGTATTTT
clone_size: -; cdr3_length: 12; v_call: TRBV11-2; d_call: -; j_call: TRBJ2-7; cdr3_aa: CASSLARAEQYF; cdr3_nt: TGTGCCAGCAGCTTAGCTCGCGCCGAGCAGTACTTC
clone_size: -; cdr3_length: 14; v_call: TRBV27; d_call: -; j_call: TRBJ2-5; cdr3_aa: CASTVAVIQETQYF; cdr3_nt: TGTGCCAGCACCGTAGCGGTTATCCAAGAGACCCAGTACTTC
clone_size: few; cdr3_length: 12; v_call: TRBV2; d_call: -; j_call: TRBJ2-1; cdr3_aa: CASSLLAPEQFF; cdr3_nt: TGTGCCAGCAGCCTTCTAGCTCCTGAGCAGTTCTTC
clone_size: few; cdr3_length: 17; v_call: TRBV4-1; d_call: TRBD1; j_call: TRBJ2-5; cdr3_aa: CASSRLPDRGHIETQYF; cdr3_nt: TGCGCCAGCAGCCGACTCCCGGACAGGGGGCACATAGAGACCCAGTACTTC
clone_size: -; cdr3_length: 16; v_call: TRBV18; d_call: TRBD2; j_call: TRBJ2-5; cdr3_aa: CASSPISGGAQETQYF; cdr3_nt: TGTGCCAGCTCACCAATCAGCGGGGGGGCCCAAGAGACCCAGTACTTC
clone_size: -; cdr3_length: 12; v_call: TRBV28; d_call: -; j_call: TRBJ2-7; cdr3_aa: CASVQGAYEQYF; cdr3_nt: TGTGCCAGCGTACAGGGCGCCTACGAGCAGTACTTC
clone_size: -; cdr3_length: 14; v_call: TRBV18; d_call: -; j_call: TRBJ1-1; cdr3_aa: CASSPSGLGTEAFF; cdr3_nt: TGTGCCAGCTCACCGTCAGGGTTGGGCACTGAAGCTTTCTTT
clone_size: few; cdr3_length: 15; v_call: TRBV7-9; d_call: -; j_call: TRBJ2-3; cdr3_aa: CASSLYRGLDDTQYF; cdr3_nt: TGTGCCAGCAGCTTATATCGAGGACTGGATGATACGCAGTATTTT
clone_size: -; cdr3_length: 15; v_call: TRBV15; d_call: -; j_call: TRBJ2-7; cdr3_aa: CATSRTPGHPDEQYF; cdr3_nt: TGTGCCACCAGCAGGACTCCGGGACACCCGGACGAGCAGTACTTC
clone_size: few; cdr3_length: 15; v_call: TRBV19; d_call: TRBD2; j_call: TRBJ2-1; cdr3_aa: CASGGLASSYNEQFF; cdr3_nt: TGTGCCAGCGGGGGACTAGCGAGCTCCTACAATGAGCAGTTCTTC
clone_size: few; cdr3_length: 13; v_call: TRBV5-6; d_call: -; j_call: TRBJ1-1; cdr3_aa: CASSPQVGTEAFF; cdr3_nt: TGTGCCAGCAGCCCACAGGTGGGCACTGAAGCTTTCTTT
clone_size: few; cdr3_length: 15; v_call: TRBV11-2; d_call: TRBD1; j_call: TRBJ2-1; cdr3_aa: CASSLGTGNFNEQFF; cdr3_nt: TGTGCCAGCAGCCTCGGGACAGGGAATTTCAATGAGCAGTTCTTC
clone_size: -; cdr3_length: 16; v_call: TRBV5-4; d_call: TRBD1; j_call: TRBJ1-6; cdr3_aa: CASSRTGTGTNSPLHF; cdr3_nt: TGTGCCAGCAGCCGAACCGGGACAGGGACTAATTCACCCCTCCACTTT
clone_size: -; cdr3_length: 13; v_call: TRBV6-4; d_call: -; j_call: TRBJ2-5; cdr3_aa: CASSPEEGETQYF; cdr3_nt: TGTGCCAGCAGTCCCGAGGAGGGAGAGACCCAGTACTTC
clone_size: few; cdr3_length: 15; v_call: TRBV14; d_call: -; j_call: TRBJ1-5; cdr3_aa: CASSQDGSPNQPQHF; cdr3_nt: TGTGCCAGCAGCCAAGACGGGTCCCCCAATCAGCCCCAGCATTTT
clone_size: -; cdr3_length: 15; v_call: TRBV7-8; d_call: TRBD1; j_call: TRBJ2-5; cdr3_aa: CASSSGQGGRETQYF; cdr3_nt: TGTGCCAGCAGCTCCGGACAGGGGGGAAGAGAGACCCAGTACTTC
clone_size: few; cdr3_length: 14; v_call: TRBV6-6; d_call: TRBD1; j_call: TRBJ1-5; cdr3_aa: CASSPGTGNQPQHF; cdr3_nt: TGTGCCAGCAGTCCCGGGACAGGTAATCAGCCCCAGCATTTT
clone_size: -; cdr3_length: 16; v_call: TRBV7-6; d_call: -; j_call: TRBJ2-3; cdr3_aa: CASSLELAGESDTQYF; cdr3_nt: TGTGCCAGCAGCTTAGAATTAGCTGGGGAGTCAGATACGCAGTATTTT
clone_size: -; cdr3_length: 13; v_call: TRBV27; d_call: TRBD1; j_call: TRBJ1-2; cdr3_aa: CASSAGGPYGYTF; cdr3_nt: TGTGCCAGCAGTGCAGGGGGCCCGTATGGCTACACCTTC
clone_size: few; cdr3_length: 14; v_call: TRBV5-1; d_call: -; j_call: TRBJ2-7; cdr3_aa: CASSSNTGTYEQYF; cdr3_nt: TGCGCCAGCAGCTCGAACACAGGGACCTACGAGCAGTACTTC
clone_size: -; cdr3_length: 17; v_call: TRBV5-6; d_call: -; j_call: TRBJ2-7; cdr3_aa: CASSLQLRSGSSYEQYF; cdr3_nt: TGTGCCAGCAGCTTGCAACTAAGGAGCGGTTCCTCCTACGAGCAGTACTTC
clone_size: -; cdr3_length: 18; v_call: TRBV5-1; d_call: -; j_call: TRBJ2-2; cdr3_aa: CASSLFVVSPTNTGELFF; cdr3_nt: TGCGCCAGCAGCTTGTTTGTGGTCAGTCCGACGAACACCGGGGAGCTGTTTTTT
clone_size: few; cdr3_length: 14; v_call: TRBV5-1; d_call: -; j_call: TRBJ2-1; cdr3_aa: CASRPPYRGDEQFF; cdr3_nt: TGCGCCAGCAGACCCCCCTACCGCGGGGATGAGCAGTTCTTC
clone_size: few; cdr3_length: 12; v_call: TRBV19; d_call: TRBD2; j_call: TRBJ2-5; cdr3_aa: CASRTSGETQYF; cdr3_nt: TGTGCCAGTAGGACTAGCGGAGAGACCCAGTACTTC
clone_size: few; cdr3_length: 14; v_call: TRBV2; d_call: -; j_call: TRBJ1-6; cdr3_aa: CASSAQGRDSPLHF; cdr3_nt: TGTGCCAGCAGTGCCCAGGGGCGAGATTCACCCCTCCACTTT
clone_size: -; cdr3_length: 14; v_call: TRBV5-6; d_call: -; j_call: TRBJ1-4; cdr3_aa: CASSFMVGGEKLFF; cdr3_nt: TGTGCCAGCAGCTTTATGGTGGGGGGTGAAAAACTGTTTTTT